The TCR beta chain described here comes from a study of identical twins. A universal primer site was added by template switching, and unique molecular identifiers were carried by the cDNA. MiXCR was run by TCRdb on the 5' RACE reads, yielding one entry per CDR3 protein. Among about 190,000 distinct CDR3 sequences, approximately 15% were seen once, and the ten largest hold around 40%. After removal of 0 bases from V and 7 bases from J, the junction contained 6 bases not matched to a gene. The CDR3 spans 14 residues. Germline-derived CDR1 and CDR2 are SGHRS and YFSETQ. The data also belong to a second study, concerning T cells expressing NK-cell markers.

This TCR was recovered from a woman younger than 30 in good health. This chain links TRBV5-1 with TRBJ2-7; 8 bases align to TRBD1. The sample taken for sequencing was CD8+ T cells sorted from blood. CDR3 residues: CASSLGTGLLEQYF. DNA for the CDR3: TGCGCCAGCAGCTTGGGGACAGGGCTTCTAGAGCAGTACTTC.